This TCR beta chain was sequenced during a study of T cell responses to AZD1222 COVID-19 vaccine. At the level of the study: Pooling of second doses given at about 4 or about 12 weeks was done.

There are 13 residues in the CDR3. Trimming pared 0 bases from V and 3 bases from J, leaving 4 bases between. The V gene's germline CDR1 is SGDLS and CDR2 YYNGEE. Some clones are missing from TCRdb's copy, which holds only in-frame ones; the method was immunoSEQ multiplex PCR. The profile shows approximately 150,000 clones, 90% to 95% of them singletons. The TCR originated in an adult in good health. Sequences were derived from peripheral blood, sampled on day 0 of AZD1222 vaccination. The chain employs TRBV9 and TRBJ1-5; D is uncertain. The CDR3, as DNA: TGTGCCAGCAGCGTAGGATCCAATCAGCCCCAGCATTTT. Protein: CASSVGSNQPQHF. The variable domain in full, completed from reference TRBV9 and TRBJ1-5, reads DSGVTQTPKHLITATGQRVTLRCSPRSGDLSVYWYQQSLDQGLQFLIQYYNGEERAKGNILERFSAQQFPDLHSELNLSSLELGDSALYFCASSVGSNQPQHFGDGTRLSIL.